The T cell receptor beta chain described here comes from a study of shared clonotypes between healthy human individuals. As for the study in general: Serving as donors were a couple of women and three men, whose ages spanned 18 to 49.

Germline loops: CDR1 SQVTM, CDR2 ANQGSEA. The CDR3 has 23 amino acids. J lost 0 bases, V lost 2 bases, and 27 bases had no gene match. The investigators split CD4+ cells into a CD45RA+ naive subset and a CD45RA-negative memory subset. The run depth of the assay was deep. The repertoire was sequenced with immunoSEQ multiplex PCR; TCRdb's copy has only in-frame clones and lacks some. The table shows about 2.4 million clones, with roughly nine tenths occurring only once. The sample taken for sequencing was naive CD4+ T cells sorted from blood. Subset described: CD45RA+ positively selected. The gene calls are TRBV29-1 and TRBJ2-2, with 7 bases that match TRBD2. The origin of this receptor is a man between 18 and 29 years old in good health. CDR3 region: CSVETPYFIKARTRTANTGELFF. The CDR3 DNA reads TGCAGCGTTGAAACCCCCTATTTTATTAAGGCCCGGACTAGGACCGCGAACACCGGGGAGCTGTTTTTT.